This T cell receptor beta chain was profiled in a study of T cell responses to AZD1222 COVID-19 vaccine. Study details: Investigators merged groups given second doses at roughly 4 or roughly 12 weeks.

The V and J ends lost 3 bases and 4 bases respectively, with 4 bases between them. Germline V CDR1 and CDR2: MDHEN, SYDVKM. This CDR3 has 13 amino acids. General study findings and limits: Most donors were white British, females outnumbered males, and clonal diversity was possibly underestimated. The reported proportion of spike-specific TCRs targeting unmutated variant regions was nearly half. Seropositive AZD1222 recipients at baseline numbered only six or seven.

The protocol was immunoSEQ multiplex PCR, while the TCRdb copy is restricted to in-frame clones and leaves out a portion. This table has 90,000 to 120,000 clones, about 90% appearing once. Comment on this clone: Its target is not known.

The chain combines TRBV28 with TRBJ2-6; D gene uncertain. The receptor was isolated from an adult in good health. Sequencing used peripheral blood, obtained on day 0 of AZD1222 vaccination. In DNA, the CDR3 is TGTGCCAGCAGTTTTACCGGGGCCAACGTCCTGACTTTC. Amino acid sequence: CASSFTGANVLTF.